The present entry profiles one T cell receptor (beta chain) with its context. This specimen comes from a study of T cell responses to AZD1222 COVID-19 vaccine. Data came from immunoSEQ multiplex PCR; TCRdb stores just in-frame clones and leaves some out. This table has roughly 140,000 clones, 82% appearing once. Germline CDR1 LGHDT, CDR2 YNNKEL (reference sequence). This CDR3 is 15 amino acids long. V dropped 4 bases and J dropped 8; count of bases not matched to a gene: 9. Sequenced here: peripheral blood, sampled on day 0 of MenACWY control vaccination. The chain employs TRBV3-1 (or the pseudogene TRBV3-2) and TRBJ1-4, with 8 nucleotides matching TRBD1. The clonotype originates from an adult in good health. The CDR3 DNA is TGTGCCAGCAGCCCGGACAGGGCAAGTGGAGAAAAACTGTTTTTT. It is translated as CASSPDRASGEKLFF.